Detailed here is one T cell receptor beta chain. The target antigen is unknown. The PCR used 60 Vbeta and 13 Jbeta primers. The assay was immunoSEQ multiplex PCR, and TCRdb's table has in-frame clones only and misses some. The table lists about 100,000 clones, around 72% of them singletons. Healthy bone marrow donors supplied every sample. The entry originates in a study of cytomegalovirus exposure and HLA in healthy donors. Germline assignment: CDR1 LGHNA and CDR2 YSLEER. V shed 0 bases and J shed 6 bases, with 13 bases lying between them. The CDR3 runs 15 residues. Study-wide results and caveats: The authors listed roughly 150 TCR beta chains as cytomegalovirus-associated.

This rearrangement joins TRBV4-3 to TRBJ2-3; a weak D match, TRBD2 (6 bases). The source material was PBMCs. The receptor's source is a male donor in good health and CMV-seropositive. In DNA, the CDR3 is TGCGCCAGCAGCCAAGATGGGAGACTAGGGGATACGCAGTATTTT. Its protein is CASSQDGRLGDTQYF.